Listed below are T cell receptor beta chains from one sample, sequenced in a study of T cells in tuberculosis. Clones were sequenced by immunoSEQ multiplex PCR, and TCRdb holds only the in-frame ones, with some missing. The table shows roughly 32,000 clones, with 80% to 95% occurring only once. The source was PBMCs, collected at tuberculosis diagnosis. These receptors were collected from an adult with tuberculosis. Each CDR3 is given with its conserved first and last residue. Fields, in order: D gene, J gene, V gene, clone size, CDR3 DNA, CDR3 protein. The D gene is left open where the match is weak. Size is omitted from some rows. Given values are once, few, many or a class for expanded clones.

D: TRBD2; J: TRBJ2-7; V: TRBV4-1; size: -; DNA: TGCGCCAGCAGCCACCCAGCGGGAGCGGTTCGCGAGCAGTACTTC; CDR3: CASSHPAGAVREQYF
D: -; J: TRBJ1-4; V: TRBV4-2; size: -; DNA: TGTGCCAGCAGCCAAGACCGAGGGGAAAAACTGTTTTTT; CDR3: CASSQDRGEKLFF
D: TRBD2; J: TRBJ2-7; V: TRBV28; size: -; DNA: TGTGCCAGCAGGGTAGCGGGAGGGACCTACGAGCAGTACTTC; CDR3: CASRVAGGTYEQYF
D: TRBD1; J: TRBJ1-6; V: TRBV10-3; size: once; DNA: TGTGCCATCAGTATTACCCTAACCCCGGGACAGGGGTCTTATTCACCCCTCCACTTT; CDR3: CAISITLTPGQGSYSPLHF
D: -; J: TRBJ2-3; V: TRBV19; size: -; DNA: TGTGCCAGTAGTTCCTCTACTAGACGAGATACGCAGTATTTT; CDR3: CASSSSTRRDTQYF
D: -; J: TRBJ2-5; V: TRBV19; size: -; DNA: TGTGCCAGTAGTACCAGGGTAGTTTCCGAGACCCAGTACTTC; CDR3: CASSTRVVSETQYF
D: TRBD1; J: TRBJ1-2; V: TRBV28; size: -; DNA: TGTGCCAGCAGTTTTACAGGGGGCTATGGCTACACCTTC; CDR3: CASSFTGGYGYTF
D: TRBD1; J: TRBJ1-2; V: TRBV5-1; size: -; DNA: TGCGCCAGCAGCCATCAGGGGGCAGAGCTTCAATATGGCTACACCTTC; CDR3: CASSHQGAELQYGYTF
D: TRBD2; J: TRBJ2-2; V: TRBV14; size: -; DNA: TGTGCCAGCAGCCAAGACCCCGGGACTAGCGGTCTGGCGACCGGGGAGCTGTTTTTT; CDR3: CASSQDPGTSGLATGELFF
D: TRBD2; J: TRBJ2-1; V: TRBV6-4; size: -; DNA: TGTGCCAGCAGCTGGACTAGCGGGAGGGAGAGTGAGCAGTTCTTC; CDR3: CASSWTSGRESEQFF
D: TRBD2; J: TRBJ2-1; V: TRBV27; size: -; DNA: TGTGCCAGCAGAGCGGGACTAGCCTACAATGAGCAGTTCTTC; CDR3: CASRAGLAYNEQFF